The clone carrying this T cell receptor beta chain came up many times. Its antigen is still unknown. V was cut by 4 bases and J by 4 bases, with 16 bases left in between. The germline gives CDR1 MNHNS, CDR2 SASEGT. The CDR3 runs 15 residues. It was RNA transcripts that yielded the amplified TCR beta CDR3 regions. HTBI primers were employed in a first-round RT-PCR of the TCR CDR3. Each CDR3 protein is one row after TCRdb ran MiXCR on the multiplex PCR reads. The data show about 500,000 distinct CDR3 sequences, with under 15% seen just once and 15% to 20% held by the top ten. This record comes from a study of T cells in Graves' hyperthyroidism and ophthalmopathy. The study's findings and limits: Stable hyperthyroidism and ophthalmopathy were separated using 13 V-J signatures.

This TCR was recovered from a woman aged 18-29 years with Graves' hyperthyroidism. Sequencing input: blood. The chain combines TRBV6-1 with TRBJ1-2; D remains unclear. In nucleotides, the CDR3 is TGTGCCAGCAGTGGACGCCCCGACGACGTCTATGGCTACACCTTC. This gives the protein CASSGRPDDVYGYTF.